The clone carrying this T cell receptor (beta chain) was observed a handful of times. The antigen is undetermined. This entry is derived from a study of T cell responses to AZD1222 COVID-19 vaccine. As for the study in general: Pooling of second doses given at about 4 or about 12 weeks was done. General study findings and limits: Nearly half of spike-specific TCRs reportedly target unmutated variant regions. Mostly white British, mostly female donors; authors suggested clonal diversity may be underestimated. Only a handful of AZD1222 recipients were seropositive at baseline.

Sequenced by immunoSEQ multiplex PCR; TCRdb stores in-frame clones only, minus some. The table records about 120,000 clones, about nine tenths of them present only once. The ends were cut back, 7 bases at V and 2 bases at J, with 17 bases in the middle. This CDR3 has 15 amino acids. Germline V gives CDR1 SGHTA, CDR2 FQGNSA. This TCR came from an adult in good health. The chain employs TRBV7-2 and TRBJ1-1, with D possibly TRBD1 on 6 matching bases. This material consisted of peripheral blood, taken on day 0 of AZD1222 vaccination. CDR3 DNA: TGTGCCAGCACCCAGGGGCGGCAGATAAACACTGAAGCTTTCTTT. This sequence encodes CASTQGRQINTEAFF.